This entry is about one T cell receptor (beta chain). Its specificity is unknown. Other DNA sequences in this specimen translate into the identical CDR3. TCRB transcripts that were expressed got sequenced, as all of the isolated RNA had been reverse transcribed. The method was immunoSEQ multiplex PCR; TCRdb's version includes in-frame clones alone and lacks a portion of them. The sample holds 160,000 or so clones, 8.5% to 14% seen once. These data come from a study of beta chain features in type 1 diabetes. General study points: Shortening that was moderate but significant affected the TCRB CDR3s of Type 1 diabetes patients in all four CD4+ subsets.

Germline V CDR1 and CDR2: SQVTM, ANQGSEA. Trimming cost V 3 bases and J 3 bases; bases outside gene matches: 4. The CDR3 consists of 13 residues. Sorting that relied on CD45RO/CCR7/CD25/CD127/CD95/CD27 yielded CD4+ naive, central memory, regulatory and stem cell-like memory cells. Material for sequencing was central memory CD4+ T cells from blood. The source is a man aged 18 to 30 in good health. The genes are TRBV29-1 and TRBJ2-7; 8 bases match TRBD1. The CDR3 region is CSVESGGGYEQYF. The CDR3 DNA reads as TGCAGCGTTGAGTCAGGGGGCGGCTACGAGCAGTACTTC.